The rows below give T cell receptor beta chains drawn from one sample of a study of response to subunit inactivated influenza vaccine. Each CDR3 protein is one row after TCRdb ran MiXCR on the RT-PCR reads. This table holds approximately 500,000 distinct CDR3 sequences, 10% to 15% found once. The material was PBMCs from blood, obtained around seven weeks after vaccination. Receptors originate from a man aged 45 to 65 who received an inactivated influenza vaccine. The CDR3 runs from the conserved cysteine through the conserved F or W. The D gene is left open where the match is weak. Some rows mark clone size as missing; the rest say once, few, many or name a class of expanded clone.

d_call	v_call	clone_size	j_call	cdr3_aa	cdr3_nt
-	TRBV12-3/TRBV12-4	few	TRBJ2-6	CASSWYSSGANVLTF	TGTGCCAGCAGTTGGTACAGCTCTGGGGCCAACGTCCTGACTTTC
-	TRBV29-1	few	TRBJ1-1	CSVDLGGLGNTEAFF	TGCAGCGTTGATTTGGGGGGGTTAGGTAACACTGAAGCTTTCTTT
-	TRBV12-3/TRBV12-4	-	TRBJ1-2	CASSLELNYGYTF	TGTGCCAGCAGTTTAGAACTAAACTATGGCTACACCTTC
-	TRBV20-1	-	TRBJ2-5	CSARMDGSRETQYF	TGCAGTGCTAGAATGGACGGATCAAGAGAGACCCAGTACTTC
-	TRBV12-3/TRBV12-4	-	TRBJ1-2	CASRRGGTYGYTF	TGTGCCAGCAGGCGAGGGGGGACCTATGGCTACACCTTC
TRBD1	TRBV5-6	few	TRBJ1-6	CASSTRDRASPLHF	TGTGCCAGCAGCACCCGGGACAGGGCTTCACCCCTCCACTTT
-	TRBV12-3/TRBV12-4	many	TRBJ2-5	CASSFSTNQETQYF	TGTGCCAGCAGTTTCAGTACCAACCAAGAGACCCAGTACTTC
-	TRBV10-3	few	TRBJ2-1	CAISEQPSSYNEQFF	TGTGCCATCAGTGAACAGCCGAGCTCCTACAATGAGCAGTTCTTC
TRBD1	TRBV20-1	-	TRBJ2-7	CSAHGQEGFYEQYF	TGCAGTGCCCACGGACAGGAAGGCTTCTACGAGCAGTACTTC
-	TRBV5-5	-	TRBJ1-1	CASTGLQGTEAFF	TGTGCCAGCACCGGCCTCCAGGGCACTGAAGCTTTCTTT
-	TRBV7-8	-	TRBJ1-5	CASNFSRGGNQPQHF	TGTGCCAGCAACTTCTCACGGGGCGGCAATCAGCCCCAGCATTTT
TRBD1	TRBV28	-	TRBJ1-1	CASSLTGDAFF	TGTGCCAGCAGTTTGACAGGGGATGCTTTCTTT
TRBD1	TRBV24-1	-	TRBJ1-1	CATRSGQGAPAFF	TGTGCCACCAGGTCCGGACAGGGGGCGCCGGCTTTCTTT
-	TRBV29-1	few	TRBJ1-5	CSVGGTVGQPQHF	TGCAGCGTTGGAGGGACTGTGGGTCAGCCCCAGCATTTT
-	TRBV2	-	TRBJ2-2	CASSEGQRAGELFF	TGTGCCAGCAGTGAGGGGCAGCGGGCCGGGGAGCTGTTTTTT
-	TRBV12-3/TRBV12-4	many	TRBJ2-1	CASSEAEAYNEQFF	TGTGCCAGCAGCGAAGCTGAGGCTTACAATGAGCAGTTCTTC
TRBD1	TRBV7-9	few	TRBJ1-5	CASSLSGGDNQPQHF	TGTGCCAGCAGCCTCTCAGGGGGAGACAATCAGCCCCAGCATTTT
-	TRBV20-1	few	TRBJ1-1	CCARTTRRAGMNTEAFF	TGCTGTGCTAGAACTACTCGAAGGGCGGGGATGAACACTGAAGCTTTCTTT
-	TRBV24-1	few	TRBJ2-3	CATSPSMYDTQYF	TGTGCCACCAGTCCTAGTATGTACGATACGCAGTATTTT
-	TRBV20-1	few	TRBJ2-7	CSADAPSDGTYEQYF	TGCAGTGCCGACGCTCCTAGCGACGGTACCTACGAGCAGTACTTC
TRBD1	TRBV4-3	few	TRBJ2-3	CASSSRDRSTDTQYF	TGCGCCAGCAGCAGCCGGGACAGGAGCACAGATACGCAGTATTTT
TRBD2	TRBV12-3/TRBV12-4	many	TRBJ2-3	CASSLEGLVADTQYF	TGTGCCAGCAGTTTGGAGGGACTAGTCGCAGATACGCAGTATTTT
-	TRBV3-1	-	TRBJ2-1	CTSSQQDYNEQFF	TGTACCAGCAGCCAGCAAGACTACAATGAGCAGTTCTTC
TRBD1	TRBV12-3/TRBV12-4	-	TRBJ1-1	CASTRTGEGTEAFF	TGTGCCAGCACCAGGACAGGGGAGGGAACTGAAGCTTTCTTT
TRBD2	TRBV12-3/TRBV12-4	-	TRBJ2-7	CASNSGTNYEQYF	TGTGCCAGCAACTCCGGGACTAACTACGAGCAGTACTTC
-	TRBV29-1	many	TRBJ2-5	CSAGGRRQETQYF	TGCAGCGCCGGGGGTAGACGCCAAGAGACCCAGTACTTC
-	TRBV28	few	TRBJ2-5	CASSFPIETQYF	TGTGCCAGCAGTTTCCCGATCGAGACCCAGTACTTC
-	TRBV2	-	TRBJ2-7	CASSPEEGFEQYF	TGTGCCAGCAGCCCCGAGGAGGGGTTCGAGCAGTACTTC
-	TRBV10-3	-	TRBJ2-1	CAISQLTGLNEQFF	TGTGCCATCAGTCAACTGACAGGACTCAATGAGCAGTTCTTC
-	TRBV2	-	TRBJ2-5	CASRGGRPETQYF	TGTGCCAGCAGGGGCGGCAGGCCAGAGACCCAGTACTTC
-	TRBV10-3	-	TRBJ1-3	CAISEPAKGNTIYF	TGTGCCATCAGTGAGCCCGCCAAAGGAAACACCATATATTTT
TRBD2	TRBV5-8	few	TRBJ2-3	CASSLGSAGASDTQYF	TGTGCCAGCAGCTTGGGCTCAGCGGGGGCATCGGATACGCAGTATTTT
TRBD2	TRBV3-1	-	TRBJ2-7	CASSQDLLLAGAYEQYF	TGTGCCAGCAGCCAAGATCTTTTACTAGCGGGGGCCTACGAGCAGTACTTC
-	TRBV7-3	few	TRBJ1-1	CASSADGGNTEAFF	TGTGCCAGCAGCGCGGACGGGGGGAACACTGAAGCTTTCTTT
-	TRBV3-1	few	TRBJ1-5	CASSQEGGGPQHF	TGTGCCAGCAGCCAAGAGGGGGGAGGGCCCCAGCATTTT
TRBD1	TRBV5-6	few	TRBJ2-3	CASSSVTGGRTDTQYF	TGTGCCAGCAGCTCGGTGACAGGGGGTAGAACAGATACGCAGTATTTT
-	TRBV6-4	-	TRBJ1-1	CASSTRTGGGTEAFF	TGTGCCAGCAGTACTAGGACCGGTGGGGGCACTGAAGCTTTCTTT
-	TRBV29-1	many	TRBJ1-2	CSVGDVNYGYTF	TGCAGCGTTGGGGACGTAAACTATGGCTACACCTTC
-	TRBV4-1	few	TRBJ2-5	CASSQEGEQQETQYF	TGCGCCAGCAGCCAAGAGGGGGAACAGCAAGAGACCCAGTACTTC
-	TRBV7-9	-	TRBJ2-7	CASSLNLPRDEQYF	TGTGCCAGCAGCTTAAATCTCCCCCGAGACGAGCAGTACTTC
TRBD2	TRBV7-9	-	TRBJ2-1	CASSTATGLADYNEQFF	TGTGCCAGCAGCACCGCCACCGGACTAGCGGACTACAATGAGCAGTTCTTC
TRBD2	TRBV5-5	-	TRBJ2-1	CASSLAPGGLYNEQFF	TGTGCCAGCAGCTTGGCGCCGGGGGGGCTATACAATGAGCAGTTCTTC
-	TRBV20-1	few	TRBJ1-3	CSASPGAGNTIYF	TGCAGTGCTAGCCCAGGGGCTGGAAACACCATATATTTT
TRBD2	TRBV20-1	once	TRBJ2-1	CSARDPLGGSDNEQFF	TGCAGTGCTAGAGATCCCTTGGGCGGGAGCGACAATGAGCAGTTCTTC